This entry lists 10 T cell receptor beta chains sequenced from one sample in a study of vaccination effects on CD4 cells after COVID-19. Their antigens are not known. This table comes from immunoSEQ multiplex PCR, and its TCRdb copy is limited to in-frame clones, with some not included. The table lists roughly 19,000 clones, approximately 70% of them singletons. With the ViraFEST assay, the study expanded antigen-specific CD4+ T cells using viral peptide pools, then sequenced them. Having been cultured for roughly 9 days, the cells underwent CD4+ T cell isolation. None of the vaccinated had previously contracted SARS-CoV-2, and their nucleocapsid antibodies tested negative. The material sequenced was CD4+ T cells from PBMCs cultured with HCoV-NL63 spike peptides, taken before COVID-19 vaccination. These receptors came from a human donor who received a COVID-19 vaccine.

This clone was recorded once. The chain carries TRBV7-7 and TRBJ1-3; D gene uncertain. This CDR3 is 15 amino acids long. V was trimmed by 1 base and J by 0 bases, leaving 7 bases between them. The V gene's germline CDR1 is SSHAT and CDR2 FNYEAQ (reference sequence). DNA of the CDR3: TGTGCCAGCAGCTTAGACGGAACCTCTGGAAACACCATATATTTT. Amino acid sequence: CASSLDGTSGNTIYF.

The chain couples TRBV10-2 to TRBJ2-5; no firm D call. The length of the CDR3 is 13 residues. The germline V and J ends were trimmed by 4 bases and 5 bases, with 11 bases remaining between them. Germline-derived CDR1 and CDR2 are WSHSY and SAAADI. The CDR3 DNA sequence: TGCGCCAGCAGTGCATCCTCTTGGGAGACCCAGTACTTC. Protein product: CASSASSWETQYF.

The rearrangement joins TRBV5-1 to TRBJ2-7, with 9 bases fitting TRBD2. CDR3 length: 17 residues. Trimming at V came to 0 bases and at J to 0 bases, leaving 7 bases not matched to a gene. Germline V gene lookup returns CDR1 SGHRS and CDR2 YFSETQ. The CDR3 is CASSLAWGAGGSYEQYF. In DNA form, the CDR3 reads TGCGCCAGCAGCTTGGCCTGGGGAGCGGGGGGCTCCTACGAGCAGTACTTC.

The CDR3 DNA sequence: TGTGCCAGCAGTGAGGCGGATCCCCCCACTGAAGCTTTCTTT. This translates into CASSEADPPTEAFF. V usage is TRBV6-1 and J usage is TRBJ1-1; no firm D call. Germline assignment: CDR1 MNHNS and CDR2 SASEGT. V was shortened by 3 bases and J by 4 bases, with 12 bases between the two germline ends. The CDR3 consists of 14 residues.

The chain's CDR3 is CASSFLAGQETQYF. CDR3 DNA sequence: TGTGCCAGCAGTTTTCTAGCGGGCCAAGAGACCCAGTACTTC. This chain connects TRBV27 to TRBJ2-5; 8 bases map to TRBD2. V was pared by 3 bases and J by 1 base, with 1 base of the junction left unmatched. Germline values: CDR1 MNHEY, CDR2 SMNVEV (reference sequence). The CDR3 runs to 14 residues.

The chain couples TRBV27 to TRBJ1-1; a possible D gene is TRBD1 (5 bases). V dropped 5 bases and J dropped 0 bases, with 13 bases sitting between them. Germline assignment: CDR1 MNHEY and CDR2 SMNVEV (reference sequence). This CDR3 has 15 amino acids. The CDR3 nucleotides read TGTGCCAGCAGTCCTACCAGGGTCATGAACACTGAAGCTTTCTTT. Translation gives CASSPTRVMNTEAFF.

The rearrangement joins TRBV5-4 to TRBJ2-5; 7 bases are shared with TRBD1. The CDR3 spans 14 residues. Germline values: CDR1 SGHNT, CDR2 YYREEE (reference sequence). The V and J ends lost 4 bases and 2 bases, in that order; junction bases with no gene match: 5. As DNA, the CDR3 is TGTGCCAGCAGCCCGGGACAGTTACAAGAGACCCAGTACTTC. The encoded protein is CASSPGQLQETQYF.

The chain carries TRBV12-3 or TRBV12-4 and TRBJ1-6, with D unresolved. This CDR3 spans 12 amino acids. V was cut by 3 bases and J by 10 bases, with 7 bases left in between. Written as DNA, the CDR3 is TGTGCCAGCAGTTTTTCGGGATCACCCCTCCACTTT. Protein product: CASSFSGSPLHF.

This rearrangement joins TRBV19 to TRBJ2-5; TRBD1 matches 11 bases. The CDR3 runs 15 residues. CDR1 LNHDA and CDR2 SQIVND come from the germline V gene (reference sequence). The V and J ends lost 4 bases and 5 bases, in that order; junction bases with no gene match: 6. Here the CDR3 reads CASSTGQGAGETQYF. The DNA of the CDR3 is TGTGCCAGTAGTACCGGACAGGGGGCGGGGGAGACCCAGTACTTC. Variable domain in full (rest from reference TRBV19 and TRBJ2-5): DGGITQSPKYLFRKEGQNVTLSCEQNLNHDAMYWYRQDPGQGLRLIYYSQIVNDFQKGDIAEGYSVSREKKESFPLTVTSAQKNPTAFYLCASSTGQGAGETQYFGPGTRLLVL.

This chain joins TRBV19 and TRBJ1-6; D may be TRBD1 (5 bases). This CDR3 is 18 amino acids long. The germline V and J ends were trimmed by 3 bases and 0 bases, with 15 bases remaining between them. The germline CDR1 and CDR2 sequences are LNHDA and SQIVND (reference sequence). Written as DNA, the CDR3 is TGTGCCAGTAGTATTCATCAAGGGGTCAGCTCCTATAATTCACCCCTCCACTTT. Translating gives CASSIHQGVSSYNSPLHF.